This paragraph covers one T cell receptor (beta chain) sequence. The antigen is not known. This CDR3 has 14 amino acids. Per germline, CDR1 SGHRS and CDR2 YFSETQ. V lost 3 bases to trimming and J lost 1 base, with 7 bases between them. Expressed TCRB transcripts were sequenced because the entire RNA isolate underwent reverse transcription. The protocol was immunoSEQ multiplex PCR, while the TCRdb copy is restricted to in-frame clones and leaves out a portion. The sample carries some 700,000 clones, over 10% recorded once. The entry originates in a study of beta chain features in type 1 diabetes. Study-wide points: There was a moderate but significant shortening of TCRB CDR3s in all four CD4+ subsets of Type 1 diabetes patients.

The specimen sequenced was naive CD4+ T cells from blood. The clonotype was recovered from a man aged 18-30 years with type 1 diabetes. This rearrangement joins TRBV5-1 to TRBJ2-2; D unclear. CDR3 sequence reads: CASSSPGNTGELFF. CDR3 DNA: TGCGCCAGCAGCTCCCCGGGGAACACCGGGGAGCTGTTTTTT.